These T cell receptor beta chains were read from a single sample in a study of tumor-infiltrating lymphocytes in primary liver carcinoma. TCRdb re-called the multiplex PCR reads with MiXCR, one entry per CDR3 protein. Here the sample spans 55,000 to 70,000 distinct CDR3 sequences, about three quarters being singletons. The sample was liver tumor tissue from sampling region 2. The receptors come from a man aged 40-49 years with primary liver carcinoma and hepatitis B virus infection. Each CDR3 is given with its conserved first and last residue. Each record gives: J gene, clone size, V gene, D gene, CDR3 protein, CDR3 DNA. A D gene is named only where the DNA matches it firmly. Part of the rows lack a size; the others show once, few, many or a class for expanded clones.

J gene: TRBJ2-1
clone size: -
V gene: TRBV11-2
D gene: -
CDR3 protein: CVSSRTEDELFF
CDR3 DNA: TGTGTCAGCAGCCGGACTGAGGATGAGCTGTTCTTC

J gene: TRBJ2-5
clone size: -
V gene: TRBV29-1
D gene: -
CDR3 protein: CGGNVGGTQYF
CDR3 DNA: TGCGGGGGTAATGTAGGGGGGACCCAGTACTTC

J gene: TRBJ2-4
clone size: few
V gene: TRBV5-5
D gene: -
CDR3 protein: CASSLNVAAIDIQYF
CDR3 DNA: TGTGCCAGCAGCTTGAATGTGGCAGCTATAGACATTCAGTACTTC

J gene: TRBJ2-1
clone size: -
V gene: TRBV7-8
D gene: TRBD2
CDR3 protein: CASSLELAGVRDLYNEQFF
CDR3 DNA: TGTGCGAGCAGCTTAGAACTAGCGGGAGTGCGGGACTTATACAATGAGCAGTTCTTC

J gene: TRBJ2-3
clone size: once
V gene: TRBV6-5
D gene: TRBD2
CDR3 protein: CASNTGLAGTDTQYF
CDR3 DNA: TGTGCCAGCAACACAGGACTAGCGGGAACAGATACACAGTATTTT

J gene: TRBJ2-7
clone size: many
V gene: TRBV6-1
D gene: TRBD1
CDR3 protein: CASSGQGDSYEQYF
CDR3 DNA: TGTGCCAGCAGTGGACAGGGGGACTCCTACGAGCAGTACTTC

J gene: TRBJ2-5
clone size: -
V gene: TRBV29-1
D gene: -
CDR3 protein: CSLEGAGHFQETQYF
CDR3 DNA: TGCAGCCTTGAAGGAGCCGGGCACTTCCAAGAGACCCAGTACTTC

J gene: TRBJ2-1
clone size: many
V gene: TRBV10-1
D gene: -
CDR3 protein: CARPPRGGYNEQFF
CDR3 DNA: TGCGCCAGACCACCCAGGGGGGGATACAATGAGCAGTTCTTC

J gene: TRBJ1-2
clone size: -
V gene: TRBV6-5
D gene: -
CDR3 protein: CASSHGMGTQYGYTF
CDR3 DNA: TGTGCCAGCAGTCATGGAATGGGCACTCAATATGGCTACACCTTC

J gene: TRBJ1-3
clone size: many
V gene: TRBV4-3
D gene: -
CDR3 protein: CASSQDTGRSGNTIYF
CDR3 DNA: TGCGCCAGCAGCCAAGATACAGGGCGCTCTGGAAACACCATATATTTT

J gene: TRBJ1-1
clone size: -
V gene: TRBV5-5
D gene: -
CDR3 protein: CTSSFGGQLGMNTEAFF
CDR3 DNA: TGTACCAGCAGCTTTGGGGGGCAGTTGGGGATGAACACTGAAGCTTTCTTC

J gene: TRBJ1-2
clone size: -
V gene: TRBV5-5
D gene: -
CDR3 protein: CASSLREGYTF
CDR3 DNA: TGTGCCAGCAGCTTGAGGGAGGGCTACACCTTC

J gene: TRBJ2-5
clone size: many
V gene: TRBV6-1
D gene: -
CDR3 protein: CASMRGNSGETQYF
CDR3 DNA: TGTGCCAGCATGAGGGGGAACTCGGGGGAGACCCAGTACTTC

J gene: TRBJ1-1
clone size: -
V gene: TRBV11-2
D gene: -
CDR3 protein: CASSPSWRLVYTEAFF
CDR3 DNA: TGTGCCAGCAGCCCATCCTGGCGGTTGGTGTACACTGAAGCTTTCTTT

J gene: TRBJ2-3
clone size: once
V gene: TRBV7-8
D gene: -
CDR3 protein: CTSSIGGYTDTQYF
CDR3 DNA: TGTACCAGCAGCATTGGCGGGTACACAGATACGCAGTATTTT

J gene: TRBJ2-5
clone size: many
V gene: TRBV14
D gene: TRBD2
CDR3 protein: CASSLLPGRGETQYF
CDR3 DNA: TGTGCCAGCAGCCTCCTCCCGGGGAGGGGAGAGACCCAGTACTTC

J gene: TRBJ1-2
clone size: many
V gene: TRBV12-3/TRBV12-4
D gene: -
CDR3 protein: CASSLSGGGYTF
CDR3 DNA: TGTGCCAGCAGTTTATCCGGGGGCGGATACACCTTC

J gene: TRBJ2-2
clone size: -
V gene: TRBV6-6
D gene: TRBD1
CDR3 protein: CASSQGARELFF
CDR3 DNA: TGTGCCAGCAGTCAGGGGGCCCGGGAGCTGTTTTTC

J gene: TRBJ1-1
clone size: -
V gene: TRBV11-2
D gene: TRBD1
CDR3 protein: CVSRTLGQGGQAFF
CDR3 DNA: TGTGTCAGCAGGACCCTAGGACAGGGCGGTCAAGCTTTCTTT

J gene: TRBJ2-7
clone size: -
V gene: TRBV13
D gene: -
CDR3 protein: CASSLGGEGGGEQYF
CDR3 DNA: TGTGCCAGCAGCTTAGGGGGTGAGGGGGGCGGCGAGCAGTACTTC

J gene: TRBJ1-1
clone size: many
V gene: TRBV29-1
D gene: -
CDR3 protein: CSVVHSMNTEAFF
CDR3 DNA: TGCAGCGTTGTCCATTCCATGAACACTGAAGCTTTCTTT

J gene: TRBJ1-1
clone size: -
V gene: TRBV12-3/TRBV12-4
D gene: -
CDR3 protein: CDSSYKIGGTEAFF
CDR3 DNA: TGTGACAGCAGTTATAAGATTGGGGGCACTGAAGCTTTCTTT

J gene: TRBJ2-3
clone size: once
V gene: TRBV5-6
D gene: TRBD2
CDR3 protein: CTSSLDSGGSDSQYF
CDR3 DNA: TGTACCAGCAGCCTGGATAGCGGGGGATCAGATTCGCAGTATTTT

J gene: TRBJ2-7
clone size: few
V gene: TRBV29-1
D gene: TRBD1
CDR3 protein: CSVTAGTGNDEQYF
CDR3 DNA: TGCAGCGTCACGGCTGGGACAGGGAACGACGAGCAGTACTTC

J gene: TRBJ2-7
clone size: once
V gene: TRBV29-1
D gene: -
CDR3 protein: CSVRGSPYERYF
CDR3 DNA: TGCAGCGTCCGGGGTTCTCCCTACGAGCGGTACTTC

J gene: TRBJ2-7
clone size: -
V gene: TRBV6-5
D gene: -
CDR3 protein: CVSRKATVSEQYF
CDR3 DNA: TGTGTCAGCAGAAAGGCCACAGTGTCCGAGCAGTACTTC